This entry lists 14 T cell receptor beta chains sequenced from one sample in a study of blood T cell repertoires in COVID-19. Profiling relied on immunoSEQ multiplex PCR, and the TCRdb table lists in-frame clones only, not all of them. In the table there are 150,000 or so clones, 75% to 90% of which are singletons. Sequencing was carried out using peripheral blood. The receptors derive from a man aged 18 to 29 with COVID-19, enrolled during active disease.

The rearrangement uses TRBV7-9 and TRBJ2-5, with D possibly TRBD1 on 5 matching bases. The V gene lost 1 base and the J gene lost 3 bases, with 9 bases spanning the gap. The CDR3 is made up of 14 amino acids. Germline V gene lookup returns CDR1 SEHNR and CDR2 FQNEAQ (reference sequence). The CDR3 bases are TGTGCCAGCAGCTTAGAGGGGCCAGAAGAGACCCAGTACTTC. This encodes CASSLEGPEETQYF.

The chain has TRBV28 and TRBJ2-1; 9 nucleotides match TRBD2. Unmatched junction bases numbered 19, after V lost 5 bases and J lost 2 bases. Germline-derived CDR1 and CDR2 are MDHEN and SYDVKM. CDR3 length: 20 residues. CDR3 in DNA: TGTGCCAGCAGTACCTATGGCCTTACTAGCGGGTGGACGACCTACAATGAGCAGTTCTTC. Residues: CASSTYGLTSGWTTYNEQFF.

The J gene is TRBJ2-2, the V gene TRBV11-3; 10 nucleotides align to TRBD1. V was clipped by 5 bases and J by 1 base; unmatched bases: 4. This CDR3 region has 16 residues. Germline V gives CDR1 SGHNT, CDR2 YENEEA. DNA of the CDR3: TGTGCCAGCAGCCCACGGACAGGGGGGAACACCGGGGAGCTGTTTTTT. Residues: CASSPRTGGNTGELFF.

This clone was counted once. The rearrangement links TRBV11-2 to TRBJ1-6; TRBD1 might be the D (5 bases). In germline, CDR1 is SGHAT, CDR2 FQNNGV. The CDR3 runs to 14 residues. V lost 6 bases to trimming and J lost 7 bases, with 13 bases between them. CDR3 sequence: CASRLAGPNSPLHF. The CDR3 DNA reads TGTGCCAGCAGGCTAGCGGGGCCGAATTCACCCCTCCACTTT.

The rearrangement links TRBV28 to TRBJ2-4; possible D gene TRBD1, 5 bases. V was pared by 6 bases and J by 1 base, with 13 bases between. The CDR3 extends over 15 amino acids. Germline V gene sequence: CDR1 MDHEN, CDR2 SYDVKM. The CDR3 DNA reads TGTGCCAGCAGCGCACCAGGGTACGCCAAAAACATTCAGTACTTC. Translating it yields CASSAPGYAKNIQYF.

This sequence joins TRBV7-9 and TRBJ2-1, with 12 bases identical to TRBD2. The CDR3 is 14 amino acids. Trimming took 6 bases from V and 3 from J; bases not matched to a gene: 0. CDR1 SEHNR and CDR2 FQNEAQ come from the germline V gene (reference sequence). Written as DNA, the CDR3 is TGTGCCAGCAGGGGACTAGCGGGCTACAATGAGCAGTTCTTC. Translating it yields CASRGLAGYNEQFF.

The CDR3 here is CASSLEYGRVYEQYF. The DNA of the CDR3 is TGTGCCAGCAGCTTAGAATACGGGAGAGTATACGAGCAGTACTTC. The chain uses TRBV11-2 and TRBJ2-7; possible D gene TRBD2, 6 bases. Trimming cost V 0 bases and J 4 bases, with 13 bases left between them. Germline CDR1 is SGHAT and CDR2 is FQNNGV. The CDR3 spans 15 residues.

The V gene is TRBV28, the J gene TRBJ2-3, with D unresolved. Per the germline V gene, CDR1 is MDHEN and CDR2 is SYDVKM. The ends were cut back, 5 bases at V and 6 bases at J, with 12 bases in the middle. There are 13 residues in the CDR3. CDR3 sequence reads: CASSPHSVDTQYF. The CDR3 nucleotides are TGTGCCAGCAGTCCCCACTCCGTGGATACGCAGTATTTT.

This rearrangement joins TRBV21-1 to TRBJ2-2; TRBD1 was called by the table and not checked on the DNA. TRBV21-1 is annotated as a pseudogene. The CDR3 extends over 16 amino acids. CDR3 protein: CASSKAYRENTGELFF. As DNA, the CDR3 is TGTGCCAGCAGCAAAGCTTACAGGGAGAACACCGGGGAGCTGTTTTTT.

This chain connects TRBV5-1 to TRBJ2-7; 8 bases align to TRBD1. The V and J ends lost 4 bases and 0 bases, in that order; junction bases with no gene match: 15. Germline-derived CDR1 and CDR2 are SGHRS and YFSETQ. This CDR3 has 18 residues. The CDR3 region is CASSPRTGLQRASYEQYF. Here the CDR3 DNA reads TGCGCCAGCAGCCCCCGGACAGGGCTCCAGCGGGCCTCCTACGAGCAGTACTTC.

The chain has TRBV29-1 and TRBJ2-7; D possibly corresponds to TRBD1 (6 bases). V lost 2 bases and J lost 1, with 9 bases in between. CDR1 and CDR2 (germline): SQVTM, ANQGSEA. CDR3 size: 13 residues. CDR3 coding DNA: TGCAGCGTTGAAAGTGACAGGTCCTACGAGCAGTACTTC. Translating gives CSVESDRSYEQYF.

V usage is TRBV20-1 and J usage is TRBJ2-7; D possibly matches TRBD1 or TRBD2 (5 bases each). V lost 3 bases, J lost 2 bases, and 11 bases lay in between. Germline CDR1 DFQATT, CDR2 SNEGSKA (reference sequence). This CDR3 is 13 amino acids long. The CDR3 sequence is CSASEGPAYEQYF. The CDR3 nucleotides read TGCAGTGCTAGTGAGGGGCCCGCCTACGAGCAGTACTTC.

The J gene is TRBJ2-1, the V gene TRBV6-5; 7 bases map to TRBD2. J lost 6 bases, V lost 2 bases, and 7 bases had no gene match. The germline CDR1 and CDR2 sequences are MNHEY and SVGAGI. This CDR3 is 15 amino acids long. CDR3 protein: CASSYAASGSNEQFF. CDR3 sequence (DNA): TGTGCCAGCAGTTACGCGGCTAGCGGATCCAATGAGCAGTTCTTC.

The chain carries TRBV5-1 and TRBJ2-1; no clear D gene. This CDR3 comprises 15 residues. Germline CDR1 SGHRS, CDR2 YFSETQ. Deletions cut 0 bases from V and 0 bases from J, with 7 bases between. The CDR3 region has the DNA TGCGCCAGCAGCTTGGGAGGAATCTCCTACAATGAGCAGTTCTTC. This codes for CASSLGGISYNEQFF.